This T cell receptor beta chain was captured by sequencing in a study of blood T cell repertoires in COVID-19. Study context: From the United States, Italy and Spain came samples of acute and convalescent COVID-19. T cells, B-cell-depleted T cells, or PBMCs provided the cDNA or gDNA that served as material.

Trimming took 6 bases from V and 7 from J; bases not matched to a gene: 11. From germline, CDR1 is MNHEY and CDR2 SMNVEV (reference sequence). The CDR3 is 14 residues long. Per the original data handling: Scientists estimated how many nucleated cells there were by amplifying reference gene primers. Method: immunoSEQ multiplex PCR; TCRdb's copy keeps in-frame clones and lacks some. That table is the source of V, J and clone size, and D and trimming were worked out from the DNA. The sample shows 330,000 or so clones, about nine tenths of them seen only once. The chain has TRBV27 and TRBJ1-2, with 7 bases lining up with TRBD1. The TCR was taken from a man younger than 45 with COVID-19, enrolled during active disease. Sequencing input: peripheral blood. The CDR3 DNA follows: TGTGCCAGCAGGTACACAGGGGTCTGGCGTGGCTACACCTTC. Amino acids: CASRYTGVWRGYTF.